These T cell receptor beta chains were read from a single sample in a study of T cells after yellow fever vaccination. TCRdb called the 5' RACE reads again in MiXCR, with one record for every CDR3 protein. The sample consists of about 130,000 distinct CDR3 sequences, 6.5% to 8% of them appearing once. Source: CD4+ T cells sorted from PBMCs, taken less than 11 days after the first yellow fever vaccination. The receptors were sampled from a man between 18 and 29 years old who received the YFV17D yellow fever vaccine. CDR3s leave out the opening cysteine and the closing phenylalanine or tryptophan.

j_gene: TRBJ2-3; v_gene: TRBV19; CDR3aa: ASSIVAGLLTDTQY
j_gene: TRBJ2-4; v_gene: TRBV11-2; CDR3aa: ASSLSGTSGAKNIQY
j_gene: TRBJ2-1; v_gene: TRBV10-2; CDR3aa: ASSEAGVAGEQF
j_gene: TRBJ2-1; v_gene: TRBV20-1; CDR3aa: SARTGFNEQF
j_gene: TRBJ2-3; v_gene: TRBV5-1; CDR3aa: ASSLDTSSGTDTQY
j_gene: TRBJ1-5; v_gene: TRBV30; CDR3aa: AWSGLEFNQPQH
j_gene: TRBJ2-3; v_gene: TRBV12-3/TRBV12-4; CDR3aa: ASSLRAATDTQY
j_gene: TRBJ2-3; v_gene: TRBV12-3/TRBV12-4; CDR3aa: ASSLALGGQGKDTQY
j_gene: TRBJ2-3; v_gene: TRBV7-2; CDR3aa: ASSLVGDTDTQY
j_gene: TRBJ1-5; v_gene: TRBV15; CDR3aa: ATSRGQGEINPPNQPQH
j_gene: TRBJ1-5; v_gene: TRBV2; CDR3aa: ASGVSGYQPQH
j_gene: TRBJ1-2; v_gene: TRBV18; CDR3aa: ASSPNRDGYGYT
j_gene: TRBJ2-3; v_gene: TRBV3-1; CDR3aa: ASSQSGTGGLQY
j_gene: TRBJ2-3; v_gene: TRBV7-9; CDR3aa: ASTSGTDTQY
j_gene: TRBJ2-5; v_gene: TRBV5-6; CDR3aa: ASSLERTQY
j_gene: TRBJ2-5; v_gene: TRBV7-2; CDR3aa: VSSPFRETQY
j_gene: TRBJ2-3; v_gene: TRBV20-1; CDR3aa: SAYRTSGSTDTQY
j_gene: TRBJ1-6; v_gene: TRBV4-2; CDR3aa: ASSQEGGPYSPLH
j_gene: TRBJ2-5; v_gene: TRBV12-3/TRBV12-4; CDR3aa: ASSQGNGETQY
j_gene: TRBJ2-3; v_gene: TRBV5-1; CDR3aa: ASSLVARGSDTQY
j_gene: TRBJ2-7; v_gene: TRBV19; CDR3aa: ASSRDSIYEQY
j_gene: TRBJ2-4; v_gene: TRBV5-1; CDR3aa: ASSKDAGTGKNIQY
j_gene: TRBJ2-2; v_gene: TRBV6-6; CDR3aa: ASSRRTGELF
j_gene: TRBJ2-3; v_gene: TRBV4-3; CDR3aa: ASSRAPGIADTQY
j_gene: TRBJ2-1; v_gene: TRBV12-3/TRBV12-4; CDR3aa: ASSYYQSPRNEQF
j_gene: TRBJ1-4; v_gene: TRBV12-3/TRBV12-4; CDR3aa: ASSLGGLTNEKLF
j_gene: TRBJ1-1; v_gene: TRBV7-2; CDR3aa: ASSLATGNTEAF
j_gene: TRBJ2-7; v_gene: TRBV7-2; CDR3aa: ASSSTGRYEQY
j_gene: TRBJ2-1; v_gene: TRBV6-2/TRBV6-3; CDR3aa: ASSYRTGIGNEQF